This entry lists 13 T cell receptor beta chains sequenced from one sample in a study of tumor-infiltrating lymphocytes in primary liver carcinoma. Blood RNA originated from unsorted whole blood, with germline DNA additionally extracted. The template, 450 to 650 ng total RNA, yielded TCR beta cDNA made with a constant-region primer. ARM-PCR was slightly modified, and three nested multiplex PCR rounds with it gave rise to the TCR beta libraries. For 10 cycles apiece, the opening two PCR rounds ran with TRBV1-TRBV30 forward primers and a C-beta reverse primer. TCRdb called the multiplex PCR reads again in MiXCR, with one record for every CDR3 protein. The repertoire has 180,000 or so distinct CDR3 sequences, less than 65% of them found once; the top ten carry 72%. Sequenced material: peripheral blood. All receptors derive from a middle-aged man with primary liver carcinoma and hepatitis B virus infection.

V gene TRBV4-2 combines with J gene TRBJ2-7, with 9 bases lining up with TRBD2. Trimming cost V 0 bases and J 2 bases; bases outside gene matches: 2. This CDR3 has 15 amino acids. Germline V gene lookup returns CDR1 LGHNA and CDR2 YNFKEQ. CDR3 protein: CASSQDAGGTYEQYF. The DNA of the CDR3 is TGTGCCAGCAGCCAAGATGCGGGAGGGACCTACGAGCAGTACTTC.

About this clonotype: The junction shows a germline mismatch at one end, possibly a read error. The chain joins TRBV7-9 to TRBJ2-1; 11 positions agree with TRBD2. The CDR3 runs 20 residues. Germline CDR1 SEHNR, CDR2 FQNEAQ (reference sequence). The CDR3 reads CANSLAPGTSGSSSYNEQFF. CDR3 bases: TGTGCCAACAGCTTAGCGCCGGGGACTAGCGGTAGCAGCTCCTACAATGAGCAGTTCTTC.

Only a few counts were recorded for this clonotype. The J gene is TRBJ2-3, the V gene TRBV29-1; D perhaps matches TRBD2 (6 bases). Germline V lookup: CDR1 SQVTM, CDR2 ANQGSEA. V lost 4 bases and J lost 3, with 17 bases in between. The CDR3 has 15 amino acids. The CDR3 region has the DNA TGCAGCGTTGTCGGAGGGAGATTAGGAACAGATACGCAGTATTTT. It specifies CSVVGGRLGTDTQYF.

On this clonotype itself: Since a much larger clone is just one base distant, this may be a read error. This chain joins TRBV11-2 and TRBJ1-3; TRBD1 might be the D (6 bases). Germline V lookup: CDR1 SGHAT, CDR2 FQNNGV. This CDR3 is 15 amino acids long. The CDR3 is CAISLHREFGNTIYF. The CDR3 DNA follows: TGTGCCATCAGCTTGCACAGGGAGTTTGGAAACACCATATATTTT.

On this clonotype itself: The junction differs from germline at one of its ends, possibly a read error. The chain links TRBV11-2 to TRBJ2-5; tentatively, D is TRBD1 (6 bases). The CDR3 is 16 amino acids. Germline values: CDR1 SGHAT, CDR2 FQNNGV. The DNA of the CDR3 is TGTACCAGCAGCTTAGCTCCCACAGGGCCGCAAAAGACCCAGTACTTC. This sequence encodes CTSSLAPTGPQKTQYF.

The CDR3 coding sequence is TGTGCCAGCAGTTACTTATACACCAATGAGCAGTTCTTC. Protein: CASSYLYTNEQFF. The chain links TRBV6-6 to TRBJ2-1, with D unresolved. This CDR3 comprises 13 residues. CDR1 is MNHNY, CDR2 SVGAGI, per germline (reference sequence). Trimming stripped 1 base from V and 6 bases from J, with 7 bases between.

V and J are TRBV10-3 and TRBJ2-5; TRBD1 agrees at 8 bases. V lost 4 bases, J lost 5 bases, and 3 bases stayed unmatched. CDR1 is ENHRY, CDR2 SYGVKD, per germline. There are 13 residues in the CDR3. The chain's CDR3 is CAISGTGRETQYF. As DNA, the CDR3 is TGTGCCATCAGTGGGACAGGGCGGGAGACCCAGTACTTC.

About this clonotype: A clone one base away is much larger, so this may be a read error. The chain is built from TRBV11-2 and TRBJ2-7; 7 bases fit TRBD1. CDR3 length: 13 amino acids. Germline loops: CDR1 SGHAT, CDR2 FQNNGV. DNA for the CDR3: TGTGCCGGCAGCTTCGACAGGGCCGACGAGCAGTACTTC. Its translation: CAGSFDRADEQYF.

The J gene is TRBJ2-1, the V gene TRBV4-1; 7 nucleotides agree with TRBD1. V lost 4 bases and J lost 4; bases outside the gene matches: 7. This CDR3 is built from 15 residues. Germline V lookup: CDR1 MGHRA, CDR2 YSYEKL. The CDR3 DNA follows: TGCGCCAGCAGCCCTTCCCAGGGACAGTACAATGAGCAGTTCTTC. Translated: CASSPSQGQYNEQFF.

The chain employs TRBV11-2 and TRBJ2-5; 11 nucleotides align to TRBD2. The CDR3 sequence is 19 residues long. CDR1 and CDR2 (germline): SGHAT, FQNNGV. The V and J ends lost 6 bases and 7 bases, in that order; junction bases with no gene match: 22. CDR3 DNA sequence: TGTGCCAGCAGGCATACCATAGGACTAGCGGGCCAGGGGGGAGTGACCCAGTACTTC. This encodes CASRHTIGLAGQGGVTQYF. Full variable domain (remainder filled in from reference TRBV11-2 and TRBJ2-5): EAGVAQSPRYKIIEKRQSVAFWCNPISGHATLYWYQQILGQGPKLLIQFQNNGVVDDSQLPKDRFSAERLKGVDSTLKIQPAKLEDSAVYLCASRHTIGLAGQGGVTQYFGPGTRLLVL.

The V and J genes are TRBV10-1 and TRBJ2-7; no reliable D call. The CDR3 contains 10 residues. Germline CDR1 reads WNHNN; CDR2 reads SYGVQD (reference sequence). Deletions cut 7 bases from V and 2 bases from J, with 3 bases between. The CDR3 loop reads CASTPYEQYF. The DNA for the CDR3 is TGCGCCAGCACGCCCTACGAGCAGTACTTC.

This clonotype occurred once. V gene TRBV5-6 combines with J gene TRBJ2-5; D may be TRBD2 (5 bases). CDR1 and CDR2 from the germline V gene are SGHDT and YYEEEE. V lost 2 bases, J lost 4 bases, and 21 bases lay in between. This CDR3 is built from 17 residues. The CDR3 bases are TGTGCCAGCAGCTTAGTGCTCCGGGGTGGGCCTCGAGAGACCCAGTACTTC. It encodes CASSLVLRGGPRETQYF.

Concerning this clonotype itself: One end of the junction is discordant with germline, which a read error may explain. This rearrangement joins TRBV7-9 to TRBJ2-7; TRBD1 might be the D (6 bases). Germline V gene sequence: CDR1 SEHNR, CDR2 FQNEAQ (reference sequence). This CDR3 spans 13 amino acids. Here the CDR3 reads CASSLGGSHEQYF. The CDR3 DNA is TGCGCCAGCAGCTTAGGGGGTAGCCACGAGCAGTACTTC.